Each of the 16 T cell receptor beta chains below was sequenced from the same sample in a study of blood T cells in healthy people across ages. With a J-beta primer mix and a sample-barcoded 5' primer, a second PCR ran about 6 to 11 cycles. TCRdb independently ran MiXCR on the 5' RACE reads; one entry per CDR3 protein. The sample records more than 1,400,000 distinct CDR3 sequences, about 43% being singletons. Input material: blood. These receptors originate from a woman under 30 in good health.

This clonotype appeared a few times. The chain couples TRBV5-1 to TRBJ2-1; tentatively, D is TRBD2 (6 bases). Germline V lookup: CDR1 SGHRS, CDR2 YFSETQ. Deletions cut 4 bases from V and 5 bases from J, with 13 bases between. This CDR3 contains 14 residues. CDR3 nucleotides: TGCGCCAGCAGCCGCGGGGAGGATCACAATGAGCAGTTCTTC. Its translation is CASSRGEDHNEQFF.

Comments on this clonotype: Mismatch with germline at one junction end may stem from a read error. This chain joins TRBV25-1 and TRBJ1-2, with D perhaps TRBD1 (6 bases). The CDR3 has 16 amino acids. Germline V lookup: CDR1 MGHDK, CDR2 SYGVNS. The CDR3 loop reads CASSGRTGSLLYGHTF. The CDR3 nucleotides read TGTGCCAGCAGTGGGCGAACAGGGAGCCTCCTCTATGGCCACACCTTC.

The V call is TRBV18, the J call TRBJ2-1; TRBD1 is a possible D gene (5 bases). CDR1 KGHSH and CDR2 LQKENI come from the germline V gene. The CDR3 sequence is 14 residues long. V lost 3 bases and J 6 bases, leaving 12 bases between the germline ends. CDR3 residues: CASSPNRIPNEQFF. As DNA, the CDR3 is TGTGCCAGCTCACCCAACAGGATCCCCAATGAGCAGTTCTTC.

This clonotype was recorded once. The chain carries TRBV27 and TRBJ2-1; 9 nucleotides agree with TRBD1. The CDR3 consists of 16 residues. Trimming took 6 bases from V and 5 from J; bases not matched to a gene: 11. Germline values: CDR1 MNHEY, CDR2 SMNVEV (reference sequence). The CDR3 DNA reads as TGTGCCAGCAGCCCGTCCGGGACAGGGAGTCACAATGAGCAGTTCTTC. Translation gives CASSPSGTGSHNEQFF.

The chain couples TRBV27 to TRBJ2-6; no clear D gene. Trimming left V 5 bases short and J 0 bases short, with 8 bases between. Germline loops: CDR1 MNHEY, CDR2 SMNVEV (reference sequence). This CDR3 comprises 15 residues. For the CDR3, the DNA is TGTGCCAGCAGTCCCGACGGCTCTGGGGCCAACGTCCTGACTTTC. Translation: CASSPDGSGANVLTF.

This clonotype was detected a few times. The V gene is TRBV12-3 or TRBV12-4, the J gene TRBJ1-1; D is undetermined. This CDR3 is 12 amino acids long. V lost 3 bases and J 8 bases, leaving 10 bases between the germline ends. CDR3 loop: CASSFSRFEAFF. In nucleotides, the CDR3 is TGTGCCAGCAGTTTTTCCCGGTTCGAAGCTTTCTTT.

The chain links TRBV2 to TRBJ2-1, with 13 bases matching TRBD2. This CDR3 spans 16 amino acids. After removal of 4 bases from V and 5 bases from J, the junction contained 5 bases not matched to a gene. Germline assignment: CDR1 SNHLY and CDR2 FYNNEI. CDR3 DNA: TGTGCCAGCAGTGGGACTAGCGGGAGTCCACACAATGAGCAGTTCTTC. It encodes CASSGTSGSPHNEQFF.

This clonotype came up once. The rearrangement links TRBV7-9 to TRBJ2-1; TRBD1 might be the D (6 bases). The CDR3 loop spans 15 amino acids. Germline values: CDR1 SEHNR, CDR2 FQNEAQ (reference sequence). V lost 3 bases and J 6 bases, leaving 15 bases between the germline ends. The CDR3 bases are TGTGCCAGCAGCTTCTCAGGGGCTGGCTTCAATGAGCAGTTCTTC. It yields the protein CASSFSGAGFNEQFF. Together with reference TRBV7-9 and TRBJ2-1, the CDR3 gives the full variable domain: DTGVSQNPRHKITKRGQNVTFRCDPISEHNRLYWYRQTLGQGPEFLTYFQNEAQLEKSRLLSDRFSAERPKGSFSTLEIQRTEQGDSAMYLCASSFSGAGFNEQFFGPGTRLTVL.

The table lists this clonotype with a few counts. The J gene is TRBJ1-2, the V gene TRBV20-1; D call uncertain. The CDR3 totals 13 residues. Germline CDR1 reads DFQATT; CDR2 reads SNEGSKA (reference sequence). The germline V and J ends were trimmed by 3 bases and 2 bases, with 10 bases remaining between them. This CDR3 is CSASSGTNYGYTF. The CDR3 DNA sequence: TGCAGTGCTAGTTCGGGTACCAACTATGGCTACACCTTC.

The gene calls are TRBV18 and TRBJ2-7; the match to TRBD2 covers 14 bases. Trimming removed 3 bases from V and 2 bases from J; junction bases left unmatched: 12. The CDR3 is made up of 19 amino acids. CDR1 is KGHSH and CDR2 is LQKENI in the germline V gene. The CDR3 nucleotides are TGTGCCAGCTCACCGTTACGACTAGCGGGGGGGAGGGATACCTACGAGCAGTACTTC. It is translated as CASSPLRLAGGRDTYEQYF.

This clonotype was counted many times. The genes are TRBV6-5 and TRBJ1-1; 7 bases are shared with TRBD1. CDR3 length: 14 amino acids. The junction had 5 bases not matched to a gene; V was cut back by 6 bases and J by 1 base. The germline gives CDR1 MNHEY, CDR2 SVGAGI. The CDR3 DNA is TGTGCCAGCAGCTCAGGGACAGCGAACACTGAAGCTTTCTTT. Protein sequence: CASSSGTANTEAFF.

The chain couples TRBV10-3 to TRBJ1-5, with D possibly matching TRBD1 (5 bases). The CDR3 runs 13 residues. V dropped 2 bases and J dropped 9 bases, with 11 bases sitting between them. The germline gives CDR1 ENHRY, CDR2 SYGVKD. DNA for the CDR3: TGTGCCATCAGTGAGGACGGGGCAGGGCCCCAGCATTTT. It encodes CAISEDGAGPQHF.

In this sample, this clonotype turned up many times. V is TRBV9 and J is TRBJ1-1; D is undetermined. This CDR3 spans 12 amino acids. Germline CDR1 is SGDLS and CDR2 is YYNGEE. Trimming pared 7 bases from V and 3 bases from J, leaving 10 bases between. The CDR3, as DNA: TGTGCCAGCTCACCGCGTGACACTGAAGCTTTCTTT. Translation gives CASSPRDTEAFF.

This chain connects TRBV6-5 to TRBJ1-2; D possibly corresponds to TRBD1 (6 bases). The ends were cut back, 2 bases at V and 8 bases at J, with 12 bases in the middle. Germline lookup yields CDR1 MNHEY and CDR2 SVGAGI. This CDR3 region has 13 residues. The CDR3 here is CASSYTGTGGYTF. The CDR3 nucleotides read TGTGCCAGCAGTTACACAGGGACTGGAGGCTACACCTTC.

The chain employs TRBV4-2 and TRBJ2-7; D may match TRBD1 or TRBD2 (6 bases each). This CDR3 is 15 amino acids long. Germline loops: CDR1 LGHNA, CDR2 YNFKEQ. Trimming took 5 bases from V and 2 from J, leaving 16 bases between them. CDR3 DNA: TGTGCCAGCAGCGCGGGCGGGACACCCACCTACGAGCAGTACTTC. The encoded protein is CASSAGGTPTYEQYF.

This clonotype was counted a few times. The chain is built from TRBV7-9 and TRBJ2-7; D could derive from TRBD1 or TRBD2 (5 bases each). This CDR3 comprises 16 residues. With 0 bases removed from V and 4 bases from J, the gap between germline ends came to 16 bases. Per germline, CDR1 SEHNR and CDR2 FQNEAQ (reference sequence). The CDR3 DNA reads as TGTGCCAGCAGCTTAGCGTACGGGACCGGAGGTTACGAGCAGTACTTC. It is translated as CASSLAYGTGGYEQYF.